The clone carrying this T cell receptor (beta chain) was seen a handful of times. Its specificity is unknown. This sample was included in a study of identical twins. Study-wide results and limits: Zero-insertion analyses could be partly confounded by invariant MAIT and iNKT cells. The abundant beta clonotypes from cord blood had fewer insertions, and memory repertoires had none of this.

One entry per CDR3 protein, called by TCRdb with MiXCR from the 5' RACE reads. The sample consists of about 570,000 distinct CDR3 sequences, more than 9% of them appearing once. CDR3 length equals 13 residues. CDR1 SGHRS and CDR2 YFSETQ come from the germline V gene. V was clipped by 1 base and J by 3 bases, with 8 bases between them. Only healthy Caucasians were included as donors. The same specimen was also included in a second study, on yellow fever vaccine responses in identical twins. From that study: Reportedly, twins' vaccine T cell responses looked partly convergent and partly personalized.

The V call is TRBV5-1, the J call TRBJ2-7, with D tentatively TRBD1 or TRBD2 (5 bases each). The receptor was isolated from a woman younger than 30 in good health. Source material: PBMCs. The CDR3 sequence: CASSLMGVYEQYF. The CDR3 nucleotides are TGCGCCAGCAGCTTGATGGGGGTCTACGAGCAGTACTTC.